Listed below are T cell receptor beta chains from one sample, sequenced in a study of T cell responses to AZD1222 COVID-19 vaccine. Assay: immunoSEQ multiplex PCR; the TCRdb copy retains only in-frame clones and omits some. The data hold approximately 120,000 clones, with 84% observed a single time. Sample: peripheral blood, taken 28 days after the second AZD1222 dose. Receptors originate from an adult who received the AZD1222 COVID-19 vaccine. Both conserved end residues are part of each CDR3. The order of the fields is V gene, J gene, clone size, D gene, CDR3 protein, CDR3 DNA. A D gene is named only where the DNA matches it firmly. Size tells how often a clone was seen (once, few, many) or the class of an expanded clone, and some rows leave it out.

TRBV28	TRBJ2-2	few	TRBD1	CASSFIGTGFSGELFF	TGTGCCAGCAGTTTTATCGGGACAGGGTTTTCCGGGGAGCTGTTTTTT
TRBV28	TRBJ1-2	NA	NA	CASRVDRGYGYTF	TGTGCCAGCAGGGTGGACAGAGGCTATGGCTACACCTTC
TRBV2	TRBJ1-5	NA	NA	CASSSGQNNQPQHF	TGTGCCAGCAGTTCCGGACAGAACAATCAGCCCCAGCATTTT
TRBV18	TRBJ2-7	NA	NA	CASSPQGTQYEQYF	TGTGCCAGCTCACCACAAGGGACACAATACGAGCAGTACTTC
TRBV27	TRBJ1-6	NA	NA	CASSRRGGLSYNSPLHF	TGTGCCAGCAGCCGACGCGGGGGACTCTCCTATAATTCACCCCTCCACTTT
TRBV24-1	TRBJ2-5	NA	NA	CATSDRDREETQYF	TGTGCCACCAGTGATCGGGACCGCGAAGAGACCCAGTACTTC
TRBV19	TRBJ2-7	NA	TRBD1	CASSSGTGSQQYF	TGTGCCAGTAGTTCCGGGACAGGGTCGCAGCAGTACTTC
TRBV18	TRBJ2-7	once	TRBD1	CASSLRDRGPEQYF	TGTGCCAGCTCCTTGAGGGACAGGGGGCCTGAGCAGTACTTC
TRBV25-1	TRBJ1-5	once	NA	CASSEGLGPQHF	TGTGCCAGCAGTGAAGGCTTGGGGCCCCAGCATTTT
TRBV5-1	TRBJ2-1	NA	TRBD1	CASRSGTDYGEQFF	TGCGCCAGCAGATCCGGGACAGATTACGGTGAGCAGTTCTTC
TRBV5-1	TRBJ1-4	NA	TRBD1	CASSLVLQGAEEKLFF	TGCGCCAGCAGCTTGGTCCTACAGGGGGCGGAAGAAAAACTGTTTTTT
TRBV4-1	TRBJ1-1	NA	NA	CASSQGRSYPEAFF	TGCGCCAGCAGCCAAGGGCGGAGCTATCCTGAAGCTTTCTTT
TRBV7-2	TRBJ1-1	NA	NA	CASRTSGQPGTEAFF	TGTGCCAGCAGGACGAGCGGGCAGCCTGGGACTGAAGCTTTCTTT
TRBV4-2	TRBJ1-2	many	TRBD1	CASSQDLGQANYGYTF	TGTGCCAGCAGCCAAGATCTCGGACAGGCTAACTATGGCTACACCTTC
TRBV21-1	TRBJ2-7	once	NA	CASSKEGTDGYEQYF	TGTGCCAGCAGCAAAGAGGGGACAGATGGCTACGAGCAGTACTTC
TRBV7-2	TRBJ1-2	NA	NA	CASSLEAGLDYGYTF	TGTGCCAGCAGCTTAGAAGCGGGCTTAGACTATGGCTACACCTTC
TRBV19	TRBJ1-2	NA	NA	CASNPRKADKYGYTF	TGTGCCAGTAACCCCCGCAAGGCAGACAAATATGGCTACACCTTC
TRBV2	TRBJ1-1	NA	TRBD1	CASSEVTGGITEAFF	TGTGCCAGCAGTGAGGTGACAGGGGGCATCACTGAAGCTTTCTTT
TRBV24-1	TRBJ1-1	once	NA	CATSDTTSGDTEAFF	TGTGCCACCAGTGATACGACAAGTGGTGACACTGAAGCTTTCTTT
TRBV3-1/TRBV3-2	TRBJ2-5	NA	NA	CASSPRGGKETQYF	TGTGCCAGCAGTCCCCGGGGCGGGAAAGAGACCCAGTACTTC
TRBV7-9	TRBJ1-1	NA	NA	CASSLVGEAFF	TGTGCCAGCAGCTTAGTCGGGGAAGCTTTCTTT
TRBV5-1	TRBJ2-7	once	TRBD1	CASSPELVGTGKDEQYF	TGCGCCAGCAGCCCGGAACTTGTCGGGACAGGCAAAGACGAGCAGTACTTC
TRBV20-1	TRBJ2-7	NA	NA	CSAQGYEQYF	TGCAGCGCACAGGGCTACGAGCAGTACTTC